Listed below are T cell receptor beta chains from one sample, sequenced in a study of T cell changes during pregnancy in multiple sclerosis. This table comes from immunoSEQ multiplex PCR, and its TCRdb copy is limited to in-frame clones, with some not included. The table has about 44,000 clones, 80% to 90% seen once. Sequencing used CD4+ T cells from peripheral blood mononuclear cells, obtained after pregnancy. These receptors originate from a female donor with multiple sclerosis, enrolled in a pregnancy study. The conserved cysteine and the conserved F or W are not part of the CDR3 here. Each record gives: J gene, D gene, V gene, CDR3 protein. A D gene is named only where the DNA matches it firmly.

>TRBJ2-2|TRBD1|TRBV30
AWAIQGMGELF
>TRBJ2-1|TRBD2|TRBV5-1
ASSLAGGPGHEQF
>TRBJ1-3|TRBD1|TRBV10-3
ATGDRVGNTIY
>TRBJ1-5|-|TRBV10-3
AISMEGRSNQPQH
>TRBJ2-1|-|TRBV25-1
ASGAYNEQF
>TRBJ2-3|-|TRBV19
ASSLGRANTDTQY
>TRBJ1-1|TRBD1|TRBV7-9
ASSSLNRGLTVTEAF
>TRBJ2-3|TRBD2|TRBV27
ASSLGLAEFTDTQY
>TRBJ2-1|-|TRBV7-9
ASSLGTPAVGEQF
>TRBJ2-7|-|TRBV11-2
ASSFNYEQY
>TRBJ2-1|-|TRBV10-1
ASEPSSRYNEQF
>TRBJ2-1|TRBD2|TRBV30
AWSPRLAPNEQF
>TRBJ2-1|TRBD2|TRBV19
ASSGTSAYNEQF
>TRBJ2-5|TRBD2|TRBV2
ASRSGSGGETQY